The 13 T cell receptor delta chains below were found in one sample sequenced in a study of γδ T cells in repeated Plasmodium falciparum infection. Vgamma9/Vdelta2+ and Vdelta2-negative gammadelta T cells were flow-sorted from PBMC for bulk sequencing. TCRdb re-called the multiplex PCR reads through CATT. Here the sample spans 40,000 to 55,000 delta-chain clones, more than 1.5% being singletons. The specimen sequenced was gamma-delta T cells from blood. These receptors were collected from a pool of human donors (malaria-infected and uninfected, not separated).

As to this clone: Translating this DNA gives a protein that differs at residue 16 from the TCRdb one, which belongs to a much larger clone; a read error is likely, and the protein shown is this translation. The chain carries TRAV36/DV7 and TRDJ1; D may be TRDD3 (8 bases). The J gene comes from matching the DNA to germline here; TCRdb lacks it. Trimming stripped 3 bases from V and 5 bases from J, with 35 bases between. The CDR3 is 20 residues long. Germline V gene lookup returns CDR1 VTNFRS and CDR2 LTSSGIE (reference sequence). DNA for the CDR3: TGTGCTGTGGCTCGCTGGGATTCCTACGGGGCTACTGGGGGTCGAGATAAACTCATCTTT. This gives the protein CAVARWDSYGATGGRDKLIF.

In its sample, this clone was seen many times. Other DNA sequences in this sample translate to the same CDR3. This rearrangement joins TRDV1 to TRDJ1; 8 nucleotides align to TRDD3. Germline V lookup: CDR1 TSWWSYY, CDR2 QGS. CDR3 size: 27 residues. V shed 5 bases and J 0 bases; nucleotides not matched to a gene: 41. For the CDR3, the DNA is TGTGCTCTTGGGCCGAGCTCAGGGGGGATAGAGACCCCACCTATGAGGGTGGAATTAACGTACACCGATAAACTCATCTTT. This gives the protein CALGPSSGGIETPPMRVELTYTDKLIF.

This clone has a handful of counts. This DNA's translation differs at residue 18 from TCRdb's protein, which comes from a much larger clone; a read error is likely, and the protein shown is translated from the DNA. V is TRDV2 and J is TRDJ3; TRDD3 aligns across 8 bases. TCRdb carries no J gene annotation; the J gene was assigned here by matching the DNA with germline. The germline V gene has CDR1 GEAIGNYY and CDR2 EKD. This CDR3 contains 21 residues. The CDR3 sequence: CACDRNPNWGIGSWDTRRMFF. CDR3 nucleotide sequence: TGTGCCTGTGACCGGAATCCTAATTGGGGGATCGGCTCCTGGGACACCCGACGGATGTTTTTC.

This clone was seen many times. The protein that TCRdb holds for this DNA derives from a much larger clone and differs from the translated DNA at residue 7, which likely indicates a read error; the protein shown here is translated from the DNA. The chain recombines TRDV1 with TRDJ1, with TRDD3 matching 10 bases. After removal of 2 bases from V and 0 bases from J, the junction contained 24 bases not matched to a gene. This CDR3 spans 23 amino acids. CDR1 and CDR2 (germline): TSWWSYY, QGS. The DNA of the CDR3 is TGTGCTCTTGGGGAAGGTCCTTTCCCTTCGTTCGTACTGGGGGATGGATACACCGATAAACTCATCTTT. Its translation is CALGEGPFPSFVLGDGYTDKLIF.

This clone was observed a handful of times. TCRdb's entry gives the protein of a much larger clone, which mismatches this DNA's translation at residue 15, likely from a read error; the protein reported here is translated from the DNA. The chain is built from TRDV1 and TRDJ1; 12 bases map to TRDD3. The J gene, not given by TCRdb, was assigned here from a germline match of the nucleotide sequence. J was trimmed by 1 base and V by 5 bases; bases with no gene match: 23. Germline CDR1 and CDR2: TSWWSYY and QGS. The length of the CDR3 is 22 residues. The chain's CDR3 is CALGKGAYWGILSFPRTDKLIF. The CDR3 nucleotides are TGTGCTCTTGGGAAAGGCGCGTACTGGGGGATACTTTCTTTTCCGCGCACCGATAAACTCATCTTT.

This clone showed up just a few times. The protein TCRdb lists belongs to a much larger clone and differs from this DNA's translation at residue 5, which points to a read error; the protein shown is made from the DNA. The CDR3 sequence: CALGGLVPKGLILGDTPVCTDKLIF. The CDR3 DNA is TGTGCTCTTGGGGGACTAGTTCCTAAGGGGCTTATACTGGGGGATACGCCCGTTTGCACCGATAAACTCATCTTT. The chain is built from TRDV1 and TRDJ1; 13 bases align to TRDD3. Germline matching of the DNA provided the J gene here, since TCRdb leaves it blank. This CDR3 is 25 amino acids long. Trimming removed 4 bases from V and 1 base from J; junction bases left unmatched: 30. The germline V gene encodes CDR1 TSWWSYY and CDR2 QGS.

With regard to this clone: This DNA translates differently at residue 12 from the TCRdb protein, which is that of a much larger clone; a read error is likely, and the protein shown is the DNA's own translation. The rearrangement uses TRDV1 and TRDJ1; TRDD3 matches at 10 bases. TCRdb is silent on the J gene; assignment here came from matching the DNA to germline. The V gene's germline CDR1 is TSWWSYY and CDR2 QGS. The ends lost 3 bases at V and 3 bases at J; junction bases unmatched: 19. The CDR3 sequence is 20 residues long. The CDR3 sequence: CALGDAFPYWGMRGADKLIF. CDR3 DNA sequence: TGTGCTCTTGGGGACGCATTCCCTTACTGGGGGATGCGGGGGGCCGATAAACTCATCTTT.

This clone was recorded a few times. The amino acid sequence in TCRdb belongs to a much larger clone and departs from this DNA's translation at residue 14, likely a sequencing read error; the sequence shown is translated from the DNA. This chain joins TRDV1 and TRDJ2; 12 bases map to TRDD3. TCRdb does not report a J gene; here it was assigned by matching the DNA to germline references. The CDR3 spans 20 residues. The V and J ends lost 0 bases and 8 bases, in that order; junction bases with no gene match: 16. The germline gives CDR1 TSWWSYY, CDR2 QGS. DNA of the CDR3: TGTGCTCTTGGGGAACTACCGTTCCCGTACTGGGGGATACCTGAGGCACAACTCTTCTTT. Its protein product is CALGELPFPYWGIPEAQLFF.

Comments on this clone: The protein given by TCRdb reflects a much larger clone and differs at residue 9 from this DNA's translation, likely from a read error; the protein shown is the DNA's translation. The CDR3, as DNA: TGTGCTCTTGGGTCCACTTATCCGCGGGGGGATAAACTCATCTTT. This sequence encodes CALGSTYPRGDKLIF. The rearrangement uses TRDV1 and TRDJ1; a possible D gene is TRDD3 (5 bases). The CDR3 covers 15 residues. Germline CDR1 is TSWWSYY and CDR2 is QGS. Deletions cut 5 bases from V and 5 bases from J, with 18 bases between.

This clone was counted only a few times. This likely traces to a read error, being one base from a far larger clone. The chain couples TRDV1 to TRDJ1, with D possibly being TRDD2 (8 bases). TCRdb leaves out the J gene; it was filled in here by matching the DNA to germline. In germline, CDR1 is TSWWSYY, CDR2 QGS. The CDR3 runs 23 residues. Here the CDR3 reads CALGVSILPTRDTPSGYTDKLIF. The CDR3 coding sequence is TGTGCCCTTGGGGTATCAATTCTTCCTACTCGGGATACCCCGTCTGGGTACACCGATAAACTCATCTTT.

Turning to this clone: The translation of this DNA and the TCRdb protein of a much larger clone differ at residue 3, probably owing to a read error; the protein shown here is translated from the DNA. The CDR3 here is CAIGEQKDFLRFRGLYKLIF. The CDR3 coding sequence is TGTGCTATTGGGGAACAAAAAGACTTCCTACGTTTTCGGGGGCTCTATAAACTCATCTTT. This chain uses TRDV1 with TRDJ1, with 8 bases aligning to TRDD2. Because TCRdb records no J gene, it was assigned here through a match of the DNA to germline. Germline-derived CDR1 and CDR2 are TSWWSYY and QGS. The CDR3 is made up of 20 amino acids.

This clone has a handful of counts. Translating this DNA gives a protein that differs at residue 17 from the TCRdb one, which belongs to a much larger clone; a read error is likely, and the protein shown is this translation. This chain's CDR3 is CALGEGWVRMGYGRERHWGMQYTDKLIF. The CDR3, as DNA: TGTGCTCTTGGAGAAGGGTGGGTACGGATGGGCTACGGGAGGGAGCGACACTGGGGGATGCAATACACCGATAAACTCATCTTT. This chain joins TRDV1 and TRDJ1, with TRDD3 identical over 10 bases. The J gene was missing in TCRdb and was found by matching the end of the DNA to germline. The CDR3 runs 28 residues. Germline values: CDR1 TSWWSYY, CDR2 QGS. With 6 bases clipped from V and 0 bases from J, the junction kept 43 bases outside the gene matches.

This clone was observed a handful of times. TCRdb shows a much larger clone's protein in place of this DNA's translation, and the two differ at residue 15, likely through a read error; the protein shown is translated from the DNA. The chain recombines TRDV1 with TRDJ1; 12 bases fit TRDD3. The J gene, missing from TCRdb, was assigned here through DNA to germline matching. From germline, CDR1 is TSWWSYY and CDR2 QGS. Trimming cost V 2 bases and J 4 bases; bases outside gene matches: 17. The CDR3 totals 20 residues. DNA of the CDR3: TGTGCTCTTGGGGAAGGTCTACCGTACTGGGGGATACCGTACATCGATAAACTCATCTTT. Residues: CALGEGLPYWGIPYIDKLIF.